Below are 24 T cell receptor beta chains sequenced from a single sample in a study of blood T cell repertoires in COVID-19. Profiled with immunoSEQ multiplex PCR; TCRdb holds only in-frame clones, not every one. The table has about 64,000 clones, around 84% seen once. The sequencing input was peripheral blood. These receptors originate from a woman aged 55-69 years with acute or convalescent COVID-19.

This clone was detected a few times. The chain has TRBV6-4 and TRBJ2-3; D possibly corresponds to TRBD2 (7 bases). Trimming took off 8 bases at V and 0 bases at J, with 9 bases between the two ends. There are 13 residues in the CDR3. Germline V gives CDR1 MRHNA, CDR2 SNTAGT. CDR3 sequence (DNA): TGTGCCAGCGGGGGGGCTAGCACAGATACGCAGTATTTT. Amino acid sequence: CASGGASTDTQYF.

This rearrangement joins TRBV19 to TRBJ1-1; no reliable D call. This CDR3 spans 13 amino acids. V was pared by 7 bases and J by 0 bases, with 9 bases between. CDR1 LNHDA and CDR2 SQIVND come from the germline V gene (reference sequence). DNA for the CDR3: TGTGCCAGTAATGCTCAGGTGAACACTGAAGCTTTCTTT. This codes for CASNAQVNTEAFF.

The chain employs TRBV18 and TRBJ2-7; D possibly corresponds to TRBD2 (5 bases). Germline V gene data show CDR1 as KGHSH and CDR2 as LQKENI. With 2 bases removed from V and 6 bases from J, the gap between germline ends came to 17 bases. This CDR3 has 15 amino acids. CDR3 sequence (DNA): TGTGCCAGCTCACCAGGATCTCATCGGGGAGCCGAGCAGTACTTC. This encodes CASSPGSHRGAEQYF.

The chain is built from TRBV3-1 (or the pseudogene TRBV3-2) and TRBJ2-3; the D gene is possibly TRBD2 (6 bases). The V end was cut by 1 base, the J end by 4 bases, with 9 bases between. The CDR3 totals 14 residues. CDR1 is LGHDT and CDR2 is YNNKEL in the germline V gene (reference sequence). CDR3 DNA sequence: TGTGCCAGCAGCCAAGGACTAGTTGCAGATACGCAGTATTTT. It encodes CASSQGLVADTQYF.

The chain employs TRBV6-5 and TRBJ1-5; D call uncertain. The CDR3 loop spans 15 amino acids. With 2 bases removed from V and 2 bases from J, the gap between germline ends came to 10 bases. Germline CDR1 and CDR2: MNHEY and SVGAGI. The CDR3 reads CASSYMRDGNQPQHF. Written as DNA, the CDR3 is TGTGCCAGCAGTTACATGAGGGATGGCAATCAGCCCCAGCATTTT.

The V gene is TRBV13, the J gene TRBJ2-1, with D perhaps matching TRBD2 (6 bases). Germline V lookup: CDR1 PRHDT, CDR2 FYEKMQ (reference sequence). The length of the CDR3 is 14 residues. V was trimmed by 4 bases and J by 3 bases, leaving 10 bases between them. In DNA form, the CDR3 reads TGTGCCAGCAGCTCTACGACTAGCTACAATGAGCAGTTCTTC. Translating gives CASSSTTSYNEQFF.

The rearrangement uses TRBV12-3 or TRBV12-4 and TRBJ1-2, with D tentatively TRBD1 (6 bases). The CDR3 sequence is 13 residues long. V shed 3 bases and J shed 8 bases, with 13 bases lying between them. CDR3 sequence: CASSFPGELGYTF. DNA of the CDR3: TGTGCCAGCAGTTTTCCAGGGGAGTTAGGCTACACCTTC.

This chain links TRBV6-1 with TRBJ1-1; TRBD1 matches 10 bases. The V segment lost 4 bases and the J segment 4 bases; nucleotides outside the gene matches: 9. CDR3 size: 16 residues. Germline loops: CDR1 MNHNS, CDR2 SASEGT. The CDR3: CASSGVIGQGGTEAFF. The CDR3 coding sequence is TGTGCCAGCAGTGGAGTAATCGGACAGGGGGGCACTGAAGCTTTCTTT.

The chain recombines TRBV2 with TRBJ2-3, with 10 bases identical to TRBD2. Germline CDR1 and CDR2: SNHLY and FYNNEI. This CDR3 is built from 17 residues. Trimming removed 6 bases from V and 1 base from J; junction bases left unmatched: 10. The CDR3 loop is CASSPRSGGAGTDTQYF. The CDR3 DNA follows: TGTGCCAGCAGCCCTCGCAGCGGGGGGGCTGGCACAGATACGCAGTATTTT. Together with reference TRBV2 and TRBJ2-3, the CDR3 gives the full variable domain: EPEVTQTPSHQVTQMGQEVILRCVPISNHLYFYWYRQILGQKVEFLVSFYNNEISEKSEIFDDQFSVERPDGSNFTLKIRSTKLEDSAMYFCASSPRSGGAGTDTQYFGPGTRLTVL.

CDR3 DNA: TGTGCCAGCAGCTTACTTACTGGGACAGGGAGTCAGCCCCAGCATTTT. Translating it yields CASSLLTGTGSQPQHF. The chain has TRBV11-2 and TRBJ1-5; 9 nucleotides line up with TRBD1. J gave up 6 bases and V 2 bases, and 8 bases lay outside the gene matches. Germline V gene lookup returns CDR1 SGHAT and CDR2 FQNNGV. The CDR3 covers 16 residues.

The chain has TRBV27 and TRBJ1-4; TRBD1 agrees at 7 bases. This CDR3 is 14 amino acids long. Germline-derived CDR1 and CDR2 are MNHEY and SMNVEV (reference sequence). V dropped 8 bases and J dropped 4; count of bases not matched to a gene: 7. For the CDR3, the DNA is TGTGCCAGCGCACAGGGGAATTATAATGAAAAACTGTTTTTT. Its translation: CASAQGNYNEKLFF.

The chain carries TRBV11-1 and TRBJ2-3, with TRBD2 as a possible D gene (5 bases). CDR1 is SGHAT, CDR2 FQDESV, per germline (reference sequence). The CDR3 sequence is 13 residues long. Trimming removed 7 bases from V and 2 bases from J, with 10 bases in between. The CDR3 spells CASTPGYTDTQYF. The DNA for the CDR3 is TGTGCCAGCACTCCGGGGTACACAGATACGCAGTATTTT.

The genes are TRBV5-1 and TRBJ1-1, with D maybe TRBD1 (6 bases). The V gene lost 3 bases and the J gene lost 7 bases, with 16 bases spanning the gap. CDR3 length: 14 amino acids. Germline V gene sequence: CDR1 SGHRS, CDR2 YFSETQ. The DNA for the CDR3 is TGCGCCAGCAGCTCTCAGGGGCTAATGGGTGAAGCTTTCTTT. This sequence encodes CASSSQGLMGEAFF.

The chain is built from TRBV10-3 and TRBJ1-3, with D tentatively TRBD1 (5 bases). Trimming shortened V by 2 bases and J by 4 bases, and 9 bases separated the two germline ends. Germline V gene lookup returns CDR1 ENHRY and CDR2 SYGVKD. This CDR3 contains 14 residues. The CDR3 DNA follows: TGTGCCATCAGTGAGGGGGCTAGGGGAAACACCATATATTTT. Protein product: CAISEGARGNTIYF.

The chain links TRBV3-1 (or the pseudogene TRBV3-2) to TRBJ1-2; D may be TRBD1 (5 bases). This CDR3 region has 14 residues. Germline values: CDR1 LGHDT, CDR2 YNNKEL (reference sequence). The V end lost 6 bases, the J end lost 0 bases, and 11 bases lay between the germline ends. The CDR3 region is CASSPQGSNYGYTF. The CDR3 nucleotides read TGTGCCAGCAGTCCGCAGGGATCTAACTATGGCTACACCTTC.

The rearrangement links TRBV2 to TRBJ1-2; no clear D. The CDR3 is 14 amino acids. V was pared by 3 bases and J by 7 bases, with 15 bases between. Germline V gene sequence: CDR1 SNHLY, CDR2 FYNNEI. Written as DNA, the CDR3 is TGTGCCAGCAGTGAGCGGGCGGGCTTAGTTGGCTACACCTTC. Translated: CASSERAGLVGYTF.

CDR3 amino acids: CASSQDVIAGKYEQYF. The DNA for the CDR3 is TGTGCCAGCAGCCAAGATGTGATAGCGGGGAAGTACGAGCAGTACTTC. The chain carries TRBV3-1 (or the pseudogene TRBV3-2) and TRBJ2-7; 8 bases match TRBD2. Germline assignment: CDR1 LGHDT and CDR2 YNNKEL (reference sequence). CDR3 size: 16 residues. V was pared by 0 bases and J by 4 bases, with 8 bases of the junction left unmatched.

The chain uses TRBV6-5 and TRBJ1-4; 7 bases agree with TRBD1. This CDR3 is 13 amino acids long. With 6 bases clipped from V and 10 bases from J, the junction kept 8 bases outside the gene matches. The germline CDR1 and CDR2 sequences are MNHEY and SVGAGI. The CDR3 is CASRGQLGGKLFF. The CDR3 bases are TGTGCCAGCAGGGGACAGCTTGGGGGAAAACTGTTTTTT.

The chain employs TRBV2 and TRBJ1-2; D may be TRBD1 (5 bases). The V end lost 6 bases, the J end lost 0 bases, and 8 bases lay between the germline ends. This CDR3 region has 13 residues. Germline assignment: CDR1 SNHLY and CDR2 FYNNEI. The CDR3 nucleotides read TGTGCCAGCAGACAGGACGCTAACTATGGCTACACCTTC. This sequence encodes CASRQDANYGYTF.

The chain recombines TRBV6-2 or TRBV6-3 with TRBJ2-7; 13 bases align to TRBD2. Trimming removed 4 bases from V and 3 bases from J; junction bases left unmatched: 12. This CDR3 spans 18 amino acids. Per germline, CDR1 MNHEY and CDR2 SVGEGT. The CDR3 DNA reads TGTGCCAGCAGTTCCCGACTAGCGGGGGGCCAGATACGCTACGAGCAGTACTTC. Protein product: CASSSRLAGGQIRYEQYF.

This clone was seen more than once but under ten times. The J gene is TRBJ1-2, the V gene TRBV9; 7 nucleotides align to TRBD1. CDR1 is SGDLS and CDR2 is YYNGEE in the germline V gene. With 3 bases clipped from V and 8 bases from J, the junction kept 10 bases outside the gene matches. The CDR3 totals 14 residues. CDR3 bases: TGTGCCAGCAGCGGCGGCAGGGGGATTATGGGCTACACCTTC. It specifies CASSGGRGIMGYTF. Drawing the rest from reference TRBV9 and TRBJ1-2, the complete variable domain is DSGVTQTPKHLITATGQRVTLRCSPRSGDLSVYWYQQSLDQGLQFLIQYYNGEERAKGNILERFSAQQFPDLHSELNLSSLELGDSALYFCASSGGRGIMGYTFGSGTRLTVV.

V usage is TRBV5-1 and J usage is TRBJ2-1; no clear D gene. Per the germline V gene, CDR1 is SGHRS and CDR2 is YFSETQ. The CDR3 loop spans 14 amino acids. The V end was cut by 6 bases, the J end by 2 bases, with 12 bases between. The CDR3 region is CASTPPSTYNEQFF. In DNA form, the CDR3 reads TGCGCCAGCACCCCCCCGTCTACCTACAATGAGCAGTTCTTC.

This sequence joins TRBV28 and TRBJ2-7; D is perhaps TRBD1 (6 bases). The CDR3 covers 12 residues. Trimming took 5 bases from V and 6 from J, leaving 11 bases between them. Germline-derived CDR1 and CDR2 are MDHEN and SYDVKM. CDR3 coding DNA: TGTGCCAGCAGTCCCCCGACAGGCGAGCAGTACTTC. The encoded protein is CASSPPTGEQYF.

Regarding this clone: This CDR3 is also generated by other DNA sequences in the sample. This chain joins TRBV5-1 and TRBJ1-1; a possible D gene is TRBD1 (5 bases). CDR3 length: 13 amino acids. Germline V CDR1 and CDR2: SGHRS, YFSETQ. Trimming took off 2 bases at V and 2 bases at J, with 7 bases between the two ends. Here the CDR3 reads CASSLDRNTEAFF. Here the CDR3 DNA reads TGCGCCAGCAGCTTAGACAGAAACACTGAAGCTTTCTTT.